This T cell receptor (beta chain) stems from a study of CD8+ T cells in alopecia areata. Study-wide points: Scalp samples also yield sequences of resident alphabeta T cells from normal skin. Normal scalp had lower clonality than lesional scalp, with alopecia totalis/universalis lesions showing this most strongly.

Sequencing relied on a cDNA template that was reverse transcribed from extracted RNA. Produced via immunoSEQ multiplex PCR; TCRdb's table is partial and in-frame only. The top ten clones hold 36% of a sample with about 150,000 clones, about two thirds of them seen once. The length of the CDR3 is 14 residues. The germline V gene has CDR1 MNHEY and CDR2 SVGAGI. Germline trimming cut 6 bases from V and 12 bases from J; bases unmatched to any gene: 16. CD4+ and CD8+ T cells were sorted from PBMCs. This clone has a single count. Its antigen is not known. This sequence originates from a human donor in good health. Sequencing was carried out using CD8+ T cells sorted from blood. J is TRBJ1-2 and V is TRBV6-5; 7 bases align to TRBD1. The chain's CDR3 is CASSDIGTGEENTF. The CDR3, as DNA: TGTGCCAGCAGCGATATCGGAACAGGGGAGGAAAACACCTTC.